Listed here is a single TCR beta chain. No antigen is known for it. This is likely a read error, given that the CDR3 carries no conserved phenylalanine or tryptophan at its end. TCR beta cDNA came from about 470 ng total RNA, primed with a constant-region primer. ARM-PCR, slightly modified, supplied the TCR beta libraries through three nested multiplex PCR rounds. Via MiXCR, TCRdb re-called the multiplex PCR reads, giving one row per CDR3 protein. The data contain approximately 310,000 distinct CDR3 sequences, 65% of them singletons. This record belongs to a study of tumor-infiltrating lymphocytes in primary liver carcinoma. Study at large: Stage T1-T3 N0M0 tumors measured roughly 4.2 to 10 cm at most.

Whole-study findings and limits: Pairs of tumor regions overlapped more than tumor-adjacent and tumor-blood pairs did. A significantly higher top-250-clone fraction was found in tumors than in blood (p = 0.039).

Germline DNA was also extracted, and blood RNA derived from unsorted whole blood. Those patients suffered from chronic HBV infection and were treatment-naive. The sample consisted of peripheral blood. The sequence was collected from a man in his forties with primary liver carcinoma and hepatitis B virus infection.

The CDR3 DNA is TGTGCCAACAGCCCCGGGACTCCAGAGACCCAGTACCTC. This codes for CANSPGTPETQYL. This chain uses TRBV4-2 with TRBJ2-5; a possible D gene is TRBD2 (6 bases). The germline gives CDR1 LGHNA, CDR2 YNFKEQ. This CDR3 spans 13 amino acids.